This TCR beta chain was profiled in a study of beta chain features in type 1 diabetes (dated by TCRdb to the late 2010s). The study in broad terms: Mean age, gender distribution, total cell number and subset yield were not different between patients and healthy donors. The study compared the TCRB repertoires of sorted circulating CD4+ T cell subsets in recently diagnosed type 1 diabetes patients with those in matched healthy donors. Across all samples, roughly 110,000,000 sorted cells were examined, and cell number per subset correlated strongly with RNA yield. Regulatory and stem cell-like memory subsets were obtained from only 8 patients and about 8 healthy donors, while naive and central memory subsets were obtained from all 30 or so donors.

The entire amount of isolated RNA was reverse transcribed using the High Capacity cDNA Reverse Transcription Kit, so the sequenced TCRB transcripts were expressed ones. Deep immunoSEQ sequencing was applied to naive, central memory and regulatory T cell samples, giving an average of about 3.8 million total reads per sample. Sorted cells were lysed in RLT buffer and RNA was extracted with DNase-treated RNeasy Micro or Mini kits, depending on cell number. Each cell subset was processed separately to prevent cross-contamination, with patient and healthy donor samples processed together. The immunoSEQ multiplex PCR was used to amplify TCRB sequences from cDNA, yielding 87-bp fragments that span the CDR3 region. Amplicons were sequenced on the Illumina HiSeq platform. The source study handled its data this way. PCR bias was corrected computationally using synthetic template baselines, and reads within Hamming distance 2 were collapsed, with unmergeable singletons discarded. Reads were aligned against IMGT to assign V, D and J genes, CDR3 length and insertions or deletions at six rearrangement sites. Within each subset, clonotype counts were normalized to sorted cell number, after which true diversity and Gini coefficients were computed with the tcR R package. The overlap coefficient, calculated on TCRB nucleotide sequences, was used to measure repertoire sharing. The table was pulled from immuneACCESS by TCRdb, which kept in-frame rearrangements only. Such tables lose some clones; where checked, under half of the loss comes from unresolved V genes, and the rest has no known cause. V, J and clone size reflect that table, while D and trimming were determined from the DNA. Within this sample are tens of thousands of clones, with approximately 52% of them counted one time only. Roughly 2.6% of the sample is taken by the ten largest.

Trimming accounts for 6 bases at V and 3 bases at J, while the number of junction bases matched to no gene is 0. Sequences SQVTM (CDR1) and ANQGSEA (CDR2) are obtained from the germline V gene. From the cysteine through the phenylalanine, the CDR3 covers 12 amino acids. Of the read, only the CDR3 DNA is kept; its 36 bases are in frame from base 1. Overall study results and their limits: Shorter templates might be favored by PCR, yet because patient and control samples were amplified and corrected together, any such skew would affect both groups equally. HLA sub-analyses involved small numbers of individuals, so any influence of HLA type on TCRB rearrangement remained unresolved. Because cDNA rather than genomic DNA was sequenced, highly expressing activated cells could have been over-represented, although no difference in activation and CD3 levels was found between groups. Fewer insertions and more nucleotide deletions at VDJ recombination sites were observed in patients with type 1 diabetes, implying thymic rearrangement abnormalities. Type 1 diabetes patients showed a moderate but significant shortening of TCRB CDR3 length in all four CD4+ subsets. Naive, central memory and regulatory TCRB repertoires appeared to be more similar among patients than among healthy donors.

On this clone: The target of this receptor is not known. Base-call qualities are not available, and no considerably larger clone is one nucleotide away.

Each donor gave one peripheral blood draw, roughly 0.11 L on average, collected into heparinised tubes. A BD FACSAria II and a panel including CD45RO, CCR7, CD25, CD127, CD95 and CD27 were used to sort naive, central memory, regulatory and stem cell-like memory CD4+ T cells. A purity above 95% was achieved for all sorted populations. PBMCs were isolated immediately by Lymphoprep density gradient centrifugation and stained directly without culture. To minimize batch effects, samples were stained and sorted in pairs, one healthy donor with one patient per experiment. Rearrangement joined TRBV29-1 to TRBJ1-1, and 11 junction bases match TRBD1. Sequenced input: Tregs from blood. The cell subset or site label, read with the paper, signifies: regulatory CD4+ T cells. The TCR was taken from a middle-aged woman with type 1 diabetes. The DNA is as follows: TGCAGCGTGGGACAGGGGGACACTGAAGCTTTCTTT. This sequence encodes CSVGQGDTEAFF.